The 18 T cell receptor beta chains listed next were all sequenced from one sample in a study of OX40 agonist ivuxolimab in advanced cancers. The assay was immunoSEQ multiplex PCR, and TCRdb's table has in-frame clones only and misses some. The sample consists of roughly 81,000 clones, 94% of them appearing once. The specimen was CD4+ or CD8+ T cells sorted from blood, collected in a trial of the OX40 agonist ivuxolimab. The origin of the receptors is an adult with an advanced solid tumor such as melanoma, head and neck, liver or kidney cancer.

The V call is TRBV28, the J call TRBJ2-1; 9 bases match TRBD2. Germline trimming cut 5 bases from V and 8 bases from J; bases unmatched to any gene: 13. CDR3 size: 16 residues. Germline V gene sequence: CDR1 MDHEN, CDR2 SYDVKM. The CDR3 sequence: CASSGGAGGLRDEQFF. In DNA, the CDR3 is TGTGCCAGCAGTGGAGGAGCGGGAGGCCTTAGGGATGAGCAGTTCTTC.

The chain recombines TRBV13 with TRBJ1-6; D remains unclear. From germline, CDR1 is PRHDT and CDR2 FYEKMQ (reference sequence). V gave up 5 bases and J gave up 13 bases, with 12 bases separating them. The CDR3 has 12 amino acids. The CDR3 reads CASSRSGVPLHF. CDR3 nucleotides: TGTGCCAGCAGCCGAAGTGGTGTCCCCCTCCACTTT.

CDR3 coding DNA: TGTGCCAGCAGCGGTCCCGGGACTAGCTCCTACGAGCAGTACTTC. Its protein product is CASSGPGTSSYEQYF. V gene TRBV9 combines with J gene TRBJ2-7, with TRBD2 matching over 8 bases. The trim removed 3 bases at V and 0 bases at J, leaving 5 bases unmatched. CDR1 and CDR2 (germline): SGDLS, YYNGEE. The CDR3 runs to 15 residues.

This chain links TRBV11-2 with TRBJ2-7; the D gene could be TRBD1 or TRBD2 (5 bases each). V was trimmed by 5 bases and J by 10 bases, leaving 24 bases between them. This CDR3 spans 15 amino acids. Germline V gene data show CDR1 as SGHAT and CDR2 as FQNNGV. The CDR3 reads CASSPPAGTRKTQYF. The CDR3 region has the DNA TGTGCCAGCAGCCCCCCTGCTGGGACGAGGAAAACTCAGTACTTC.

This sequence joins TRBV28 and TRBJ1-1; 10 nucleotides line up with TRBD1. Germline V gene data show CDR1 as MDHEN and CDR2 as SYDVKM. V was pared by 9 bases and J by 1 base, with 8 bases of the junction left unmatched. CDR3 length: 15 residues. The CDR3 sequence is CASWDRGIPNTEAFF. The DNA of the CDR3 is TGTGCCAGTTGGGACAGGGGCATACCGAACACTGAAGCTTTCTTT. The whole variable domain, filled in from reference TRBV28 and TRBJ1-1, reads DVKVTQSSRYLVKRTGEKVFLECVQDMDHENMFWYRQDPGLGLRLIYFSYDVKMKEKGDIPEGYSVSREKKERFSLILESASTNQTSMYLCASWDRGIPNTEAFFGQGTRLTVV.

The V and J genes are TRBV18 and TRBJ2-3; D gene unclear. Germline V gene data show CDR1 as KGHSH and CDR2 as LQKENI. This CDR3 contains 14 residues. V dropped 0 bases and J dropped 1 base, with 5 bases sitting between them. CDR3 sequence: CASSPPVGTDTQYF. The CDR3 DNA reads TGTGCCAGCTCACCACCGGTCGGCACAGATACGCAGTATTTT.

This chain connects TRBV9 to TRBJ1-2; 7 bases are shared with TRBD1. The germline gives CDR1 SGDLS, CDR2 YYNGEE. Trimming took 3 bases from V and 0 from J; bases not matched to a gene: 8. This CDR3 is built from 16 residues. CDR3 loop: CASSGPTGEANYGYTF. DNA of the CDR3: TGTGCCAGCAGCGGACCAACAGGGGAAGCTAACTATGGCTACACCTTC. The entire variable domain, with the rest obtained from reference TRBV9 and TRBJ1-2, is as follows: DSGVTQTPKHLITATGQRVTLRCSPRSGDLSVYWYQQSLDQGLQFLIQYYNGEERAKGNILERFSAQQFPDLHSELNLSSLELGDSALYFCASSGPTGEANYGYTFGSGTRLTVV.

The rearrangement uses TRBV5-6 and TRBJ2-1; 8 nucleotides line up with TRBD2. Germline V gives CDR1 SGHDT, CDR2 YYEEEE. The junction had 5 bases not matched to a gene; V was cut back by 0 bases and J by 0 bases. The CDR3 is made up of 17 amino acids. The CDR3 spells CASSLAGGLSSYNEQFF. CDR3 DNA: TGTGCCAGCAGCTTGGCGGGGGGGCTAAGCTCCTACAATGAGCAGTTCTTC.

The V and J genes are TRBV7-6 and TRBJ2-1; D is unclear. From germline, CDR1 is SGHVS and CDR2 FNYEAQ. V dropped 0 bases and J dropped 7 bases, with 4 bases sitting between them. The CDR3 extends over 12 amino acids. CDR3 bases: TGTGCCAGCAGCTTAGCGGTTAATGAGCAGTTCTTC. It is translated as CASSLAVNEQFF.

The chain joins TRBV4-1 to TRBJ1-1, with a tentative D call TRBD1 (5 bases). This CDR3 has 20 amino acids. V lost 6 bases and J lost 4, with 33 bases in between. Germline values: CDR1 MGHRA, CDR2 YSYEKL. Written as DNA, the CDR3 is TGCGCCAGCAGACAGAGGATGTGGGGCGGCCCTCTGGATAGCGGCACTGAAGCTTTCTTT. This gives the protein CASRQRMWGGPLDSGTEAFF.

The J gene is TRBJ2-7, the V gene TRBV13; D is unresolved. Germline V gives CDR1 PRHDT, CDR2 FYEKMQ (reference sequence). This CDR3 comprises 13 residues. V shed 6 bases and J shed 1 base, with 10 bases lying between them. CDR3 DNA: TGTGCCAGCAGTTACTCGGCATCCTACGAGCAGTACTTC. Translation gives CASSYSASYEQYF.

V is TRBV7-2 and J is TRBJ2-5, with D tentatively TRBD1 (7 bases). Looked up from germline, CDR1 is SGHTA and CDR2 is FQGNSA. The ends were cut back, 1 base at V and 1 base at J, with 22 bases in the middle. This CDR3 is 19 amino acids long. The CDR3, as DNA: TGTGCCAGCAGCTTAGTCCGCCTACTCGGGCGGGACAGCCAAGAGACCCAGTACTTC. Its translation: CASSLVRLLGRDSQETQYF.

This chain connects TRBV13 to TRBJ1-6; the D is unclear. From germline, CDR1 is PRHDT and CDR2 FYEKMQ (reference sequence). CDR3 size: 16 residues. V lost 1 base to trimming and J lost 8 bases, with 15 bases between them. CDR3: CASSLVGSPRDSPLHF. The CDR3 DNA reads TGTGCCAGCAGCTTAGTGGGCAGCCCTCGGGATTCACCCCTCCACTTT.

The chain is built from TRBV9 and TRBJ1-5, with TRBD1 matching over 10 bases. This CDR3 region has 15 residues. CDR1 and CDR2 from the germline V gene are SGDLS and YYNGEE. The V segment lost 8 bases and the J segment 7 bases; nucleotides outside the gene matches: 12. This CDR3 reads CASSRGTGESQPQHF. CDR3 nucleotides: TGTGCCAGTTCTAGGGGGACAGGGGAAAGCCAGCCCCAGCATTTT.

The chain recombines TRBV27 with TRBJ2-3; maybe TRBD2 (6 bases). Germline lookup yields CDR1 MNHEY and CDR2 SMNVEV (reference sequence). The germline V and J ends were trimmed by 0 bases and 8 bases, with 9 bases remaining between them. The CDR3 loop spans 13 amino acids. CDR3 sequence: CASSLSEGGTQYF. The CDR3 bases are TGTGCCAGCAGTTTATCGGAGGGAGGTACGCAGTATTTT.

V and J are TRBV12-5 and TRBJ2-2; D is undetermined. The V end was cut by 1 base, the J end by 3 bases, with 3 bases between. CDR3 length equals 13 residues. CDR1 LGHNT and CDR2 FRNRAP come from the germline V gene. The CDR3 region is CASGLAYTGELFF. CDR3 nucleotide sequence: TGTGCTAGTGGTTTGGCCTACACCGGGGAGCTGTTTTTT. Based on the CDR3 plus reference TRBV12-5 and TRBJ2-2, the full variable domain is DARVTQTPRHKVTEMGQEVTMRCQPILGHNTVFWYRQTMMQGLELLAYFRNRAPLDDSGMPKDRFSAEMPDATLATLKIQPSEPRDSAVYFCASGLAYTGELFFGEGSRLTVL.

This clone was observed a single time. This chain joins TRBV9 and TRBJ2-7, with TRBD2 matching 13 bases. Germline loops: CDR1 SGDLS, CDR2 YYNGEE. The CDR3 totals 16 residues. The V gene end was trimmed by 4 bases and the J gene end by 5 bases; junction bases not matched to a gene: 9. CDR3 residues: CASSIRTSGSYDEQYF. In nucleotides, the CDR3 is TGTGCCAGCAGCATCCGGACTAGCGGGAGTTACGACGAGCAGTACTTC.

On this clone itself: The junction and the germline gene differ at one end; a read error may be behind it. CDR3 bases: TGTACCAGCAGCGTAGAGGGAACCGGGGAGCTGTTTTTT. This translates into CTSSVEGTGELFF. V and J are TRBV9 and TRBJ2-2; a possible D gene is TRBD2 (5 bases). The CDR3 has 13 residues. CDR1 SGDLS and CDR2 YYNGEE come from the germline V gene.